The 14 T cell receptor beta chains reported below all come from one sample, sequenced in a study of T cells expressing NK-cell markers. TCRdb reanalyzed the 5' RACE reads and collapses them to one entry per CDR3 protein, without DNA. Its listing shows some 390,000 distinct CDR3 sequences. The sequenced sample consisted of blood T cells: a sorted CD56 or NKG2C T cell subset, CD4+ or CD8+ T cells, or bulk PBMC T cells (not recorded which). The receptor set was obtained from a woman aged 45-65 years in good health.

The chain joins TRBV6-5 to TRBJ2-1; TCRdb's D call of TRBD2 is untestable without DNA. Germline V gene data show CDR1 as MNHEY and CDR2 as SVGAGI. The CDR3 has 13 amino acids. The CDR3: CASSYDPSGIRFF.

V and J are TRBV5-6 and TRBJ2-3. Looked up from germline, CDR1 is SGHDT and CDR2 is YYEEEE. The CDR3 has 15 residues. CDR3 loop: CASSSDPSGADTQYF.

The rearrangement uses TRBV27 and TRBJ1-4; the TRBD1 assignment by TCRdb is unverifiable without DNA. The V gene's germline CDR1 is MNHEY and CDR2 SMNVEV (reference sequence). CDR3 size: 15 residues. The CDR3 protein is CASSFRGWGNEKLFF.

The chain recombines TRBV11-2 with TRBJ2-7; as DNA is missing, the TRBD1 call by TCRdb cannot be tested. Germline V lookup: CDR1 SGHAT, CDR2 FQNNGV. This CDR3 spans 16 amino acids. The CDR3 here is CASSPLGDRYSYEQYF.

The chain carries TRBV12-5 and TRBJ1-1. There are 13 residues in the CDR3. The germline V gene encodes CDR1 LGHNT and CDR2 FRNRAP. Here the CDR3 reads CASGYPDQPAAFF.

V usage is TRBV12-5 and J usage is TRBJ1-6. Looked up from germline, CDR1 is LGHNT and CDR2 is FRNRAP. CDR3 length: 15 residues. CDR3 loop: CASGLEGTYNSPLHF.

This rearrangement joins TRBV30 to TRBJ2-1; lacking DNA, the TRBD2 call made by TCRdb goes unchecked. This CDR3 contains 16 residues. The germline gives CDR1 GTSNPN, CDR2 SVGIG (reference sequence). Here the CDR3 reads CAWSVVPGLSHNEQFF. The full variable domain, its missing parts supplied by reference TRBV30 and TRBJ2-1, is SQTIHQWPATLVQPVGSPLSLECTVEGTSNPNLYWYRQAAGRGLQLLFYSVGIGQISSEVPQNLSASRPQDRQFILSSKKLLLSDSGFYLCAWSVVPGLSHNEQFFGPGTRLTVL.

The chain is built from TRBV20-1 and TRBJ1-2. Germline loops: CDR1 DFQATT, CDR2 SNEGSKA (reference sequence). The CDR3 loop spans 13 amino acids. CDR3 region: CSASLPGLDGYTF.

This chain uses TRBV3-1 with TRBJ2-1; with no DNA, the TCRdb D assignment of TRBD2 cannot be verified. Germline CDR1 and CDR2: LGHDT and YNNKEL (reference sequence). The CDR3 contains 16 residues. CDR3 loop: CASSARSGGINDEQFF.

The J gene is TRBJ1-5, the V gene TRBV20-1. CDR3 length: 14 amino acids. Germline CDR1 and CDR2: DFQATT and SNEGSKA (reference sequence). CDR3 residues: CSAPKDGSNQPQHF.

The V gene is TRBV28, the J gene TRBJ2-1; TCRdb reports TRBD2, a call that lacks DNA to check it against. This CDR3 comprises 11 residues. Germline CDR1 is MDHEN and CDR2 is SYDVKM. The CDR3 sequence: CASRRVNEQFF. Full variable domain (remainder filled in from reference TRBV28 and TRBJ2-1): DVKVTQSSRYLVKRTGEKVFLECVQDMDHENMFWYRQDPGLGLRLIYFSYDVKMKEKGDIPEGYSVSREKKERFSLILESASTNQTSMYLCASRRVNEQFFGPGTRLTVL.

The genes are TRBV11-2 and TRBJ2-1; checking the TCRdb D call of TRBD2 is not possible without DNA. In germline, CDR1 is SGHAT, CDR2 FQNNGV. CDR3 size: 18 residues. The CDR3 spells CASSPHTGTSAIMGEQFF. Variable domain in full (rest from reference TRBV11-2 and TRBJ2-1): EAGVAQSPRYKIIEKRQSVAFWCNPISGHATLYWYQQILGQGPKLLIQFQNNGVVDDSQLPKDRFSAERLKGVDSTLKIQPAKLEDSAVYLCASSPHTGTSAIMGEQFFGPGTRLTVL.

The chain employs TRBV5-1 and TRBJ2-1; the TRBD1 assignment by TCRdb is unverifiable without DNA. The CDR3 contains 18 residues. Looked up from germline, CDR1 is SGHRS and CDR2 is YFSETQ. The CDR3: CASSLVVGTALSYNEQFF. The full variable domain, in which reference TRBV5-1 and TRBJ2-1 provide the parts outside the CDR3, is KAGVTQTPRYLIKTRGQQVTLSCSPISGHRSVSWYQQTPGQGLQFLFEYFSETQRNKGNFPGRFSGRQFSNSRSEMNVSTLELGDSALYLCASSLVVGTALSYNEQFFGPGTRLTVL.

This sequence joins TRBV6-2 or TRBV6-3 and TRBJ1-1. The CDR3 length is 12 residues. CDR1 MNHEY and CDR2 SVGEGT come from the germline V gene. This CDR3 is CASSYMDTEAFF.